These 24 T cell receptor beta chains were all obtained from the same sample, sequenced in a study of TIL therapy for anti-PD-1-resistant metastatic lung cancer. The libraries were made with immunoSEQ v3. Assay: immunoSEQ multiplex PCR; the TCRdb copy retains only in-frame clones and omits some. The data contain 60,000 or so clones, around 68% of them singletons. Time point: pre-treatment sample, taken before nivolumab and TIL therapy. Sequenced here: blood, sampled at baseline. The source of these receptors is a person aged 25-85 years with non-small cell lung cancer.

The genes are TRBV5-6 and TRBJ1-5; maybe TRBD1 (6 bases). Trimming removed 4 bases from V and 0 bases from J, with 11 bases in between. The CDR3 contains 15 residues. CDR1 and CDR2 from the germline V gene are SGHDT and YYEEEE. The chain's CDR3 is CASSRTAYSNQPQHF. Written as DNA, the CDR3 is TGTGCCAGCAGCCGGACAGCTTATAGCAATCAGCCCCAGCATTTT.

This clone was observed a handful of times. The V and J genes are TRBV28 and TRBJ1-5, with D perhaps TRBD1 (6 bases). Germline CDR1 is MDHEN and CDR2 is SYDVKM. The CDR3 extends over 14 amino acids. Trimming removed 7 bases from V and 0 bases from J, with 10 bases in between. Written as DNA, the CDR3 is TGTGCCAGCACTCGACAGGTTAGCAATCAGCCCCAGCATTTT. Translated, it gives CASTRQVSNQPQHF.

The chain joins TRBV5-1 to TRBJ2-4; D not certain. V was pared by 2 bases and J by 5 bases, with 8 bases between. CDR3 length: 13 amino acids. Germline CDR1 is SGHRS and CDR2 is YFSETQ. CDR3: CASSFGAENIQYF. CDR3 in DNA: TGCGCCAGCAGCTTCGGTGCAGAAAACATTCAGTACTTC.

V is TRBV5-5 and J is TRBJ2-5; 10 nucleotides agree with TRBD2. This CDR3 has 18 amino acids. V lost 0 bases, J lost 0 bases, and 8 bases stayed unmatched. CDR1 and CDR2 from the germline V gene are SGHKS and YYEKEE (reference sequence). DNA for the CDR3: TGTGCCAGCAGCTTGGAAGGTTCTAGCGGGGGATACCAAGAGACCCAGTACTTC. It translates to CASSLEGSSGGYQETQYF.

The chain combines TRBV4-1 with TRBJ1-3; D not resolved. The germline V and J ends were trimmed by 1 base and 2 bases, with 12 bases remaining between them. The CDR3 is 16 amino acids. CDR1 MGHRA and CDR2 YSYEKL come from the germline V gene. The CDR3 DNA reads TGCGCCAGCAGCCAAGCGGAACGAAGCACTGGAAACACCATATATTTT. It specifies CASSQAERSTGNTIYF.

V is TRBV19 and J is TRBJ1-4; weak D call: TRBD1 (5 bases). Trimming took 8 bases from V and 4 from J, leaving 8 bases between them. Germline V gene sequence: CDR1 LNHDA, CDR2 SQIVND (reference sequence). This CDR3 region has 12 residues. The CDR3 sequence is CASHGGNEKLFF. In DNA form, the CDR3 reads TGTGCCAGTCACGGGGGTAATGAAAAACTGTTTTTT. The variable domain in full, completed from reference TRBV19 and TRBJ1-4, reads DGGITQSPKYLFRKEGQNVTLSCEQNLNHDAMYWYRQDPGQGLRLIYYSQIVNDFQKGDIAEGYSVSREKKESFPLTVTSAQKNPTAFYLCASHGGNEKLFFGSGTQLSVL.

In this sample, this clone turned up once. This chain links TRBV4-1 with TRBJ1-1, with D possibly matching TRBD1 (5 bases). The CDR3 spans 16 residues. In germline, CDR1 is MGHRA, CDR2 YSYEKL. Between the trimmed V and J ends, which lost 0 bases and 0 bases, there was a span of 11 bases. The CDR3 loop reads CASSQDSRQLNTEAFF. The CDR3, as DNA: TGCGCCAGCAGCCAAGACTCGAGACAGTTGAACACTGAAGCTTTCTTT.

The genes are TRBV5-1 and TRBJ1-1; D is uncertain. The germline gives CDR1 SGHRS, CDR2 YFSETQ. CDR3 length: 13 amino acids. V lost 3 bases, J lost 1 base, and 7 bases lay in between. The CDR3 loop is CASSYDGNTEAFF. The CDR3 region has the DNA TGCGCCAGCAGCTACGATGGGAACACTGAAGCTTTCTTT. The full variable domain, with the rest looked up from reference TRBV5-1 and TRBJ1-1, is KAGVTQTPRYLIKTRGQQVTLSCSPISGHRSVSWYQQTPGQGLQFLFEYFSETQRNKGNFPGRFSGRQFSNSRSEMNVSTLELGDSALYLCASSYDGNTEAFFGQGTRLTVV.

The rearrangement uses TRBV4-1 and TRBJ2-7; 8 bases align to TRBD1. CDR3 length: 13 amino acids. V shed 6 bases, J shed 5 bases, and the junction held 6 bases outside the gene matches. Germline assignment: CDR1 MGHRA and CDR2 YSYEKL. The CDR3 region is CASSPDRGHEQYF. CDR3 DNA sequence: TGCGCCAGCAGTCCAGACAGGGGCCACGAGCAGTACTTC.

The chain links TRBV5-6 to TRBJ2-7, with D hard to call. V lost 4 bases to trimming and J lost 4 bases, with 9 bases between them. CDR1 is SGHDT and CDR2 is YYEEEE in the germline V gene. This CDR3 is built from 12 residues. The CDR3, as DNA: TGTGCCAGCAGCGCCGGGCGGTACGAGCAGTACTTC. Amino acid sequence: CASSAGRYEQYF.

The chain uses TRBV2 and TRBJ2-3; 8 bases map to TRBD1. This CDR3 spans 15 amino acids. Looked up from germline, CDR1 is SNHLY and CDR2 is FYNNEI. V lost 4 bases to trimming and J lost 9 bases; unmatched junction nucleotides: 12. The CDR3 reads CASSVGGVGTGTQYF. For the CDR3, the DNA is TGTGCCAGCAGTGTGGGCGGAGTCGGGACAGGAACGCAGTATTTT.

V and J are TRBV2 and TRBJ1-2; D unclear. The CDR3 contains 11 residues. CDR1 SNHLY and CDR2 FYNNEI come from the germline V gene. The ends were cut back, 7 bases at V and 5 bases at J, with 8 bases in the middle. The CDR3 protein is CASTRPYGYTF. Written as DNA, the CDR3 is TGTGCCAGCACCAGGCCTTATGGCTACACCTTC.

The chain recombines TRBV6-5 with TRBJ2-1; D gene uncertain. Germline CDR1 reads MNHEY; CDR2 reads SVGAGI. The ends were cut back, 1 base at V and 0 bases at J, with 4 bases in the middle. The CDR3 has 14 residues. CDR3 region: CASSYLSSYNEQFF. The CDR3 nucleotides are TGTGCCAGCAGTTACTTATCCTCCTACAATGAGCAGTTCTTC.

The chain links TRBV19 to TRBJ2-1; perhaps TRBD2 as D (7 bases). The ends were cut back, 4 bases at V and 1 base at J, with 23 bases in the middle. The CDR3 sequence is 19 residues long. Per the germline V gene, CDR1 is LNHDA and CDR2 is SQIVND (reference sequence). The CDR3 region is CASSTSPAEGRGSYNEQFF. DNA for the CDR3: TGTGCCAGTAGTACCAGCCCCGCTGAGGGGAGGGGGTCCTACAATGAGCAGTTCTTC. Complete variable domain (other parts from reference TRBV19 and TRBJ2-1): DGGITQSPKYLFRKEGQNVTLSCEQNLNHDAMYWYRQDPGQGLRLIYYSQIVNDFQKGDIAEGYSVSREKKESFPLTVTSAQKNPTAFYLCASSTSPAEGRGSYNEQFFGPGTRLTVL.

This chain connects TRBV7-6 to TRBJ2-1; TRBD2 aligns across 7 bases. With V trimmed by 2 bases and J by 8 bases, 9 bases remained unmatched. Germline values: CDR1 SGHVS, CDR2 FNYEAQ. The CDR3 length is 15 residues. CDR3 protein: CASSLKGTTLHEQFF. The DNA of the CDR3 is TGTGCCAGCAGCTTAAAGGGGACTACCCTCCATGAGCAGTTCTTC.

The chain is built from TRBV7-8 and TRBJ1-1; no reliable D call. The germline V and J ends were trimmed by 1 base and 1 base, with 4 bases remaining between them. The germline V gene encodes CDR1 SGHVS and CDR2 FQNEAQ. CDR3 size: 13 residues. CDR3 coding DNA: TGTGCCAGCAGCTTAGTCGAGAACACTGAAGCTTTCTTT. It translates to CASSLVENTEAFF.

This chain uses TRBV6-5 with TRBJ2-5; D remains unclear. Germline-derived CDR1 and CDR2 are MNHEY and SVGAGI. The length of the CDR3 is 13 residues. The V gene lost 8 bases and the J gene lost 4 bases, with 14 bases spanning the gap. DNA for the CDR3: TGTGCCAGCCGATACCGGCGGCGAGAGACCCAGTACTTC. This gives the protein CASRYRRRETQYF.

This sequence joins TRBV7-2 and TRBJ2-1; TRBD2 might be the D (6 bases). V lost 0 bases to trimming and J lost 0 bases, with 9 bases between them. The CDR3 is 16 amino acids. Germline V gives CDR1 SGHTA, CDR2 FQGNSA. The CDR3, as DNA: TGTGCCAGCAGCTTAGCGCCCGGGAGCTCCTACAATGAGCAGTTCTTC. This encodes CASSLAPGSSYNEQFF.

This clone was seen once. This chain links TRBV10-3 with TRBJ1-5; TRBD1 agrees at 7 bases. The V gene end was trimmed by 3 bases and the J gene end by 6 bases; junction bases not matched to a gene: 2. Per the germline V gene, CDR1 is ENHRY and CDR2 is SYGVKD. This CDR3 region has 13 residues. The CDR3: CAISDRGSQPQHF. The CDR3 DNA reads TGTGCCATCAGTGACAGGGGGAGTCAGCCCCAGCATTTT.

This chain links TRBV13 with TRBJ2-2, with D hard to call. This CDR3 region has 12 residues. The V end lost 4 bases, the J end lost 7 bases, and 7 bases lay between the germline ends. Looked up from germline, CDR1 is PRHDT and CDR2 is FYEKMQ (reference sequence). CDR3 loop: CASSSSYGELFF. The CDR3 DNA reads TGTGCCAGCAGCTCAAGTTACGGGGAGCTGTTTTTT.

Points on this clone: Lacking the conserved final phenylalanine or tryptophan, this CDR3 likely reflects a read error. No DNA is shown, since the ends of the CDR3 on it are uncertain; the CDR3 is the one TCRdb lists. The genes are TRBV6-1 and TRBJ2-7; the table gives TRBD2 as D, unverified against the DNA. CDR1 and CDR2 from the germline V gene are MNHNS and SASEGT. The CDR3 region is 13 residues in length, termini included. CDR3 residues: CASSDYSGSLAMS.

The chain combines TRBV6-6 with TRBJ2-5; TRBD2 agrees at 7 bases. With V trimmed by 2 bases and J by 4 bases, 4 bases remained unmatched. Germline CDR1 is MNHNY and CDR2 is SVGAGI (reference sequence). The CDR3 has 14 residues. This CDR3 is CASSYGGRGETQYF. The DNA for the CDR3 is TGTGCCAGCAGTTACGGCGGGAGAGGAGAGACCCAGTACTTC.

The gene calls are TRBV4-1 and TRBJ2-7, with 11 positions matching TRBD1. Germline assignment: CDR1 MGHRA and CDR2 YSYEKL. The CDR3 runs 16 residues. V lost 2 bases to trimming and J lost 6 bases; unmatched junction nucleotides: 9. DNA for the CDR3: TGCGCCAGCAGCCAATTTTCTGGACAGGGGGCGGGCGAGCAGTACTTC. Its translation is CASSQFSGQGAGEQYF.

This clone occurred a few times. The J gene is TRBJ1-2, the V gene TRBV4-1; D might be TRBD1 (5 bases). The germline V gene encodes CDR1 MGHRA and CDR2 YSYEKL. Deletions cut 0 bases from V and 4 bases from J, with 12 bases between. There are 15 residues in the CDR3. The CDR3 region is CASSQDPTGFYGYTF. The CDR3 nucleotides are TGCGCCAGCAGCCAAGACCCCACAGGCTTCTATGGCTACACCTTC.